These T cell receptor beta chains were read from a single sample in a study of human T cells and chemical hapten exposure. TCRdb used MiXCR to reprocess the RACE reads, holding one entry per CDR3 protein. The repertoire consists of approximately 100,000 distinct CDR3 sequences, with approximately 10% occurring once and the leading ten covering around 3.4%. The source was whole blood, collected in connection with sensitization to the hapten diphenylcyclopropenone (DPC). Receptors were obtained from a woman between 40 and 55 years old with alopecia areata. Some clones in this sample may be carry-over from other donors' samples. The CDR3 runs from the conserved cysteine through the conserved F or W. The D gene is left open where the match is weak. Clone size is shown for a subset of rows, as once, few, many or a class of expanded clone.

d_call,j_call,cdr3_length,v_call,clone_size,cdr3_aa,cdr3_nt
TRBD1,TRBJ1-2,15,TRBV7-2,-,CASSPRDSSFSGYTF,TGTGCCAGCAGCCCCAGGGACAGCTCCTTCTCTGGCTACACCTTC
TRBD2,TRBJ2-3,18,TRBV7-2,many,CASSPNPAGGPWADTQYF,TGTGCCAGCAGCCCGAATCCGGCGGGGGGCCCTTGGGCAGATACGCAGTATTTT
TRBD2,TRBJ2-1,15,TRBV4-1,many,CASSQGEREGPQQFF,TGCGCCAGCAGCCAAGGGGAGCGGGAGGGCCCCCAGCAGTTCTTC
-,TRBJ1-5,15,TRBV15,-,CATSNGREGNQPQHF,TGTGCCACCAGCAATGGCAGGGAAGGCAATCAGCCCCAGCATTTT
-,TRBJ2-3,15,TRBV2,few,CASSPGGTTTDTQYF,TGTGCCAGCAGTCCAGGGGGGACTACCACAGATACGCAGTATTTT
-,TRBJ2-2,15,TRBV9,few,CASSVDDANTGELFF,TGTGCCAGCAGCGTAGATGATGCGAACACCGGGGAGCTGTTTTTT
TRBD1,TRBJ1-1,17,TRBV7-9,many,CASSQETVSGGNTEAFF,TGTGCCAGCAGCCAGGAGACAGTCTCAGGGGGGAACACTGAAGCTTTCTTT
TRBD2,TRBJ2-1,15,TRBV12-3/TRBV12-4,-,CASSSSGGAWDEQFF,TGTGCCAGCAGTTCTAGCGGGGGGGCCTGGGATGAGCAGTTCTTC
TRBD2,TRBJ2-5,15,TRBV4-3,-,CASSRAVGLEETQYF,TGCGCCAGCAGCCGAGCGGTGGGACTAGAGGAGACCCAGTACTTC
TRBD1,TRBJ1-4,18,TRBV5-4,-,CASSARTGSFATNEKLFF,TGTGCCAGCAGCGCCAGGACAGGCAGCTTTGCAACTAATGAAAAACTGTTTTTT
TRBD2,TRBJ2-7,16,TRBV7-2,-,CASSRLAGPVSYEQYF,TGTGCCAGCAGCCGCCTAGCGGGACCTGTTTCCTACGAGCAGTACTTC
-,TRBJ2-5,12,TRBV10-2,many,CASSHSQETQYF,TGCGCCAGCAGTCATAGTCAAGAGACCCAGTACTTC
-,TRBJ2-1,13,TRBV10-3,many,CAISERGLDEQFF,TGTGCCATCAGTGAGCGCGGGCTCGATGAGCAGTTCTTC
-,TRBJ2-5,15,TRBV30,few,CAWSVPAKTQETQYF,TGTGCCTGGAGTGTACCCGCCAAGACTCAAGAGACCCAGTACTTC
-,TRBJ2-1,14,TRBV5-4,many,CASSLPGPSFEQFF,TGTGCCAGCAGCTTGCCGGGACCCAGCTTTGAGCAGTTCTTC
-,TRBJ1-1,15,TRBV9,-,CASSTLHPMNTEAFF,TGTGCCAGCAGCACCCTACACCCGATGAACACTGAAGCTTTCTTT
TRBD1,TRBJ2-2,16,TRBV20-1,-,CSARPWDRGSTGELFF,TGCAGTGCTAGACCTTGGGACAGGGGAAGCACCGGGGAGCTGTTTTTT
-,TRBJ1-2,14,TRBV18,few,CASSPSTANYGYTF,TGTGCCAGCTCACCCTCGACCGCTAACTATGGCTACACCTTC
TRBD2,TRBJ2-3,15,TRBV12-3/TRBV12-4,many,CASSRGSWGGDTQYF,TGTGCCAGCAGTCGAGGGTCTTGGGGGGGAGATACGCAGTATTTT
TRBD2,TRBJ2-3,14,TRBV25-1,many,CASSIRGGSDTQYF,TGTGCCAGCAGTATTCGCGGGGGGTCAGATACGCAGTATTTT
-,TRBJ2-2,15,TRBV6-1,few,CASSEGRVDTGELFF,TGTGCCAGCAGTGAAGGAAGGGTTGACACCGGGGAGCTGTTTTTT
-,TRBJ1-1,12,TRBV29-1,-,CSVGKGLGEAFF,TGCAGCGTTGGTAAGGGGTTAGGGGAAGCTTTCTTT
-,TRBJ2-5,16,TRBV7-9,few,CASSSSRLALGETQYF,TGTGCCAGCAGCTCAAGCAGGCTAGCGCTGGGGGAGACCCAGTACTTC
-,TRBJ1-5,14,TRBV6-5,few,CASRQANSNQPQHF,TGTGCCAGCCGACAGGCCAATAGCAATCAGCCCCAGCATTTT
-,TRBJ2-7,11,TRBV6-1,-,CASTKTGPWNF,TGTGCCAGCACCAAGACCGGGCCCTGGAACTTC
TRBD2,TRBJ2-1,18,TRBV14,few,CASSQDKRAGGHFDEQFF,TGTGCCAGCAGCCAAGATAAAAGAGCGGGGGGGCATTTCGATGAGCAGTTCTTC
TRBD2,TRBJ2-3,15,TRBV18,-,CASSPSGRPADTQYF,TGTGCCAGCTCCCCTAGCGGGAGACCGGCAGATACGCAGTATTTT
-,TRBJ2-1,14,TRBV28,many,CASSFQLVYNEQFF,TGTGCCAGCAGTTTTCAACTGGTCTACAATGAGCAGTTCTTC
-,TRBJ2-2,15,TRBV4-3,many,CASSQDGLSTGELFF,TGCGCCAGCAGCCAAGATGGGTTGAGTACCGGGGAGCTGTTTTTT
TRBD1,TRBJ1-1,18,TRBV6-6,many,CASSKPVGQGIRSTEAFF,TGTGCCAGCAGTAAGCCCGTGGGACAGGGGATACGGAGCACTGAAGCTTTCTTT
TRBD1,TRBJ2-7,15,TRBV3-1,few,CASSDYGTGPYEQYF,TGTGCCAGCAGCGACTACGGGACAGGGCCCTACGAGCAGTACTTC
TRBD2,TRBJ2-1,14,TRBV6-2/TRBV6-3,few,CASRRLAGYNEQFF,TGTGCCAGCCGTCGGCTAGCGGGGTACAATGAGCAGTTCTTC
TRBD2,TRBJ2-5,17,TRBV4-2,few,CASSQEGRGGGVETQYF,TGTGCCAGCAGCCAAGAGGGACGGGGGGGCGGAGTGGAGACCCAGTACTTC
-,TRBJ2-2,14,TRBV7-2,-,CASSLDGGGGELFF,TGTGCCAGCAGCTTAGACGGCGGAGGCGGGGAGCTGTTTTTT
TRBD1,TRBJ1-2,14,TRBV10-2,-,CASSAGGYGYGYTF,TGCGCCAGCAGCGCAGGGGGCTACGGCTATGGCTACACCTTC
TRBD2,TRBJ2-1,17,TRBV11-2,few,CASSLETSVSSYNEQFF,TGTGCCAGCAGCTTAGAAACTAGCGTGAGCTCCTACAATGAGCAGTTCTTC
TRBD1,TRBJ2-1,15,TRBV20-1,-,CSATGDREAYNEQFF,TGCAGTGCTACAGGGGACAGGGAGGCCTACAATGAGCAGTTCTTC
TRBD2,TRBJ2-7,15,TRBV29-1,-,CSAVGLAGSSYEQYF,TGCAGCGCTGTGGGCCTAGCGGGGAGCTCCTACGAGCAGTACTTC
-,TRBJ2-3,16,TRBV20-1,few,CSAPIPTRERTDTQYF,TGCAGTGCTCCGATACCGACTAGAGAGCGCACAGATACGCAGTATTTT
TRBD1,TRBJ2-2,14,TRBV5-1,-,CASKFGQGTGELFF,TGCGCCAGCAAGTTCGGACAGGGAACCGGGGAGCTGTTTTTT
-,TRBJ2-3,14,TRBV3-1,many,CASSQRGGPDTQYF,TGTGCCAGCAGCCAGAGAGGTGGGCCAGATACGCAGTATTTT
TRBD1,TRBJ1-1,13,TRBV27,few,CASRGQGDTEAFF,TGTGCCAGCAGGGGACAGGGGGACACTGAAGCTTTCTTT
-,TRBJ2-7,12,TRBV27,many,CASSTGLSEQYF,TGTGCCAGCAGCACAGGGTTGAGTGAGCAGTACTTC
-,TRBJ2-7,15,TRBV28,few,CASSPPQGTGDGQYF,TGTGCCAGCAGCCCCCCTCAGGGAACCGGGGACGGGCAGTACTTC
TRBD2,TRBJ2-2,16,TRBV5-5,many,CASSPQLAGGTGELFF,TGTGCCAGCAGCCCGCAACTAGCGGGGGGAACCGGGGAGCTGTTTTTT
TRBD2,TRBJ2-3,19,TRBV7-9,few,CASSPPPGTSGRGTDTQYF,TGTGCCAGCAGCCCCCCCCCCGGGACTAGCGGGAGAGGGACAGATACGCAGTATTTT
-,TRBJ2-1,13,TRBV6-2/TRBV6-3,many,CASSSEMYNEQFF,TGTGCCAGCAGTTCCGAGATGTACAATGAGCAGTTCTTC
-,TRBJ2-5,14,TRBV25-1,few,CASSGGGVPETQYF,TGTGCCAGCAGTGGGGGCGGGGTACCGGAGACCCAGTACTTC
-,TRBJ1-1,14,TRBV7-2,few,CASSSDRWNTEAFF,TGTGCCAGCAGCTCGGACAGATGGAACACTGAAGCTTTCTTT
TRBD1,TRBJ1-2,14,TRBV20-1,-,CSARDPRTGNGYTF,TGCAGTGCTAGAGATCCTAGGACAGGGAACGGCTACACCTTC
TRBD2,TRBJ2-5,15,TRBV11-2,many,CASIKAGGGPETQYF,TGTGCCAGCATCAAAGCGGGAGGGGGACCGGAGACCCAGTACTTC